This TCR beta chain comes out of a study of identical twins. This clonotype was counted a few times. TCRdb passed the 5' RACE reads through MiXCR, listing each CDR3 protein once. The sample includes under 900,000 distinct CDR3 sequences, roughly 20% of them seen just once. This CDR3 is built from 12 residues. The V gene's germline CDR1 is DFQATT and CDR2 SNEGSKA (reference sequence). V gave up 5 bases and J gave up 3 bases, with 11 bases separating them. A further study also used this sample, focusing on T cells expressing NK-cell markers.

What was sequenced was PBMCs. The receptor's source is a woman under 30 in good health. The V and J genes are TRBV20-1 and TRBJ2-7; D may be TRBD1 (5 bases). CDR3 region: CSAVTDGYEQYF. The CDR3 coding sequence is TGCAGTGCTGTGACAGACGGCTACGAGCAGTACTTC.